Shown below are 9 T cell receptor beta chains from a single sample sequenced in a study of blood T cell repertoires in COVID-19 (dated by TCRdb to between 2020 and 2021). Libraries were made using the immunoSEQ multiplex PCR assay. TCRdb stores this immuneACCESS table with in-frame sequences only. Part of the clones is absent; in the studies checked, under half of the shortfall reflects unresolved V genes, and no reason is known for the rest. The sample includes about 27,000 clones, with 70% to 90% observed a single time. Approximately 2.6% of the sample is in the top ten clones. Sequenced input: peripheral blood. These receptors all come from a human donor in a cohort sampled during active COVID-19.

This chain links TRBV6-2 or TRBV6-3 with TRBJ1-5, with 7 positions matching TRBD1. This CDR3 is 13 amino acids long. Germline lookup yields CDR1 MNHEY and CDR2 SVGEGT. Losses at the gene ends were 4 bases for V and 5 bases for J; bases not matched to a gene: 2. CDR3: CASSSTGDQPQHF. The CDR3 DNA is TGTGCCAGCAGTTCAACAGGGGATCAGCCCCAGCATTTT.

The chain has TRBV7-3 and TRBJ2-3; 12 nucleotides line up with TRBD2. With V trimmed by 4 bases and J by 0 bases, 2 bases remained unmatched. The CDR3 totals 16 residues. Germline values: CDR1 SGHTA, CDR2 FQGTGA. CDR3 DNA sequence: TGTGCCAGCAGCTCCGGACTAGCGGGGAGCACAGATACGCAGTATTTT. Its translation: CASSSGLAGSTDTQYF. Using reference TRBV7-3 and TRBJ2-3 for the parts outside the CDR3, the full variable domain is GAGVSQTPSNKVTEKGKYVELRCDPISGHTALYWYRQSLGQGPEFLIYFQGTGAADDSGLPNDRFFAVRPEGSVSTLKIQRTERGDSAVYLCASSSGLAGSTDTQYFGPGTRLTVL.

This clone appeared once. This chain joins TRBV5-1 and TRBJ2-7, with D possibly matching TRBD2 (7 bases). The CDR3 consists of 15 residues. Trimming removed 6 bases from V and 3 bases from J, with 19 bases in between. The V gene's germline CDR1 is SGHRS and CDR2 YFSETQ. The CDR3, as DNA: TGCGCCAGCACCCCTAGTCCGGGGGGCATCTACGAGCAGTACTTC. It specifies CASTPSPGGIYEQYF.

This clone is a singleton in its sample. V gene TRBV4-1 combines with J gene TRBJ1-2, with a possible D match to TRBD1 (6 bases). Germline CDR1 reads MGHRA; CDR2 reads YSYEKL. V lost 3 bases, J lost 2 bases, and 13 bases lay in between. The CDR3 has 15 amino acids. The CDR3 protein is CASSHAGVANYGYTF. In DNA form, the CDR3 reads TGCGCCAGCAGCCACGCAGGGGTAGCAAACTATGGCTACACCTTC.

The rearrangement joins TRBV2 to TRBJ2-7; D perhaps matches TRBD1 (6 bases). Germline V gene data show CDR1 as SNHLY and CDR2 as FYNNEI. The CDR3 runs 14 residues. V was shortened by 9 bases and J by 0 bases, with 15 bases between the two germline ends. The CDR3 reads CASTGTMISYEQYF. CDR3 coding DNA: TGTGCCAGTACCGGGACAATGATCTCCTACGAGCAGTACTTC. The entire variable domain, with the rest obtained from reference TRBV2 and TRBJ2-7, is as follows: EPEVTQTPSHQVTQMGQEVILRCVPISNHLYFYWYRQILGQKVEFLVSFYNNEISEKSEIFDDQFSVERPDGSNFTLKIRSTKLEDSAMYFCASTGTMISYEQYFGPGTRLTVT.

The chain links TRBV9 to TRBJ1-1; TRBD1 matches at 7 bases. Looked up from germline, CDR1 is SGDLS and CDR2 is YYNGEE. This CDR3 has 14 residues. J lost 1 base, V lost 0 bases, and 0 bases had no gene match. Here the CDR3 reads CASSVDRGNTEAFF. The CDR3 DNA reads TGTGCCAGCAGCGTAGACAGGGGGAACACTGAAGCTTTCTTT.

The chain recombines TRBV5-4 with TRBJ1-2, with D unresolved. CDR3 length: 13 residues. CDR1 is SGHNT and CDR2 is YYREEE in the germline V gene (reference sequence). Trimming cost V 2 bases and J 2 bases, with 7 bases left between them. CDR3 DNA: TGTGCCAGCAGCTTCCCGGGAAACTATGGCTACACCTTC. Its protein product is CASSFPGNYGYTF. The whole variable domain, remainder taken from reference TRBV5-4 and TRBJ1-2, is ETGVTQSPTHLIKTRGQQVTLRCSSQSGHNTVSWYQQALGQGPQFIFQYYREEENGRGNFPPRFSGLQFPNYSSELNVNALELDDSALYLCASSFPGNYGYTFGSGTRLTVV.

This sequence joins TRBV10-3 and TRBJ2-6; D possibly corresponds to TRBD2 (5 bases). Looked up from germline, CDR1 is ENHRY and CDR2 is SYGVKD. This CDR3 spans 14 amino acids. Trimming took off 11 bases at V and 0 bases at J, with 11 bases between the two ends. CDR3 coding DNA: TGTGCCGCCCGCGGAGGCTCTGGGGCCAACGTCCTGACTTTC. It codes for CAARGGSGANVLTF.

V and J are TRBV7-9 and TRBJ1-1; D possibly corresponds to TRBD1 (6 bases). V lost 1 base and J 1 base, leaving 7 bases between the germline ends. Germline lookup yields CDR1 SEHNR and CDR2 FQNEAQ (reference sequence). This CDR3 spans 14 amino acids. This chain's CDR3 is CASSLVQGNTEAFF. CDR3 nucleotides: TGTGCCAGCAGCTTAGTACAGGGGAACACTGAAGCTTTCTTT.